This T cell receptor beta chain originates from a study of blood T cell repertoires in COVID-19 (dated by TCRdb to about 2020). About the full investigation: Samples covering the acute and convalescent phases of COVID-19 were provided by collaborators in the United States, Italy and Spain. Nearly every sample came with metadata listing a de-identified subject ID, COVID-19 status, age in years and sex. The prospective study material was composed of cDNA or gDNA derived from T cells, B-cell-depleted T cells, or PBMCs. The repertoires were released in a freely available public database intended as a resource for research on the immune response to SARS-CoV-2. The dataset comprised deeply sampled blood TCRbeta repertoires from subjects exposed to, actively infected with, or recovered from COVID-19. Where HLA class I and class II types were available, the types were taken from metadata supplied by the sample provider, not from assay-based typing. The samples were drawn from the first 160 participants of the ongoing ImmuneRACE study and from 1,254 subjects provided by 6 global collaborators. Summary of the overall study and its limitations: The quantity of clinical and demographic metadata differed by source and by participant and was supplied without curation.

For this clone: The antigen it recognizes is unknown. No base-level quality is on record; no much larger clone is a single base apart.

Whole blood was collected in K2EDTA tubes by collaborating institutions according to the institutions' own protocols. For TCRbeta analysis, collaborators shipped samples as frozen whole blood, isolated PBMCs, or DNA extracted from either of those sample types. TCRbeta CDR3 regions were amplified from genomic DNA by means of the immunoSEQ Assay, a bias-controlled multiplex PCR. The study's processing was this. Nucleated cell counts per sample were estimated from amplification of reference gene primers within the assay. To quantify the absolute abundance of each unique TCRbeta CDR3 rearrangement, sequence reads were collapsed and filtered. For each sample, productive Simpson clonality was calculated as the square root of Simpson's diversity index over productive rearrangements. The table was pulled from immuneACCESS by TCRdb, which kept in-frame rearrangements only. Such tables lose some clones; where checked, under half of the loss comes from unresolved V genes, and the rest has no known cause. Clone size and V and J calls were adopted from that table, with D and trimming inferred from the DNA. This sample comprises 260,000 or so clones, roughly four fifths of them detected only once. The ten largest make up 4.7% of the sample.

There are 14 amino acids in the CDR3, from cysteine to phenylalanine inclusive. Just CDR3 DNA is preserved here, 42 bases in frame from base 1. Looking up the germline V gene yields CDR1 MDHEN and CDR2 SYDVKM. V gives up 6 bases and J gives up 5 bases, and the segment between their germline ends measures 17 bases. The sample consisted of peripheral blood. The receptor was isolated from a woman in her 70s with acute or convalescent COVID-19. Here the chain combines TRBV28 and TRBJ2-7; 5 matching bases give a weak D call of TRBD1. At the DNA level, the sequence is TGTGCCAGCAGGACTCAGGGTATCAGGGACGAGCAGTACTTC. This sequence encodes CASRTQGIRDEQYF.